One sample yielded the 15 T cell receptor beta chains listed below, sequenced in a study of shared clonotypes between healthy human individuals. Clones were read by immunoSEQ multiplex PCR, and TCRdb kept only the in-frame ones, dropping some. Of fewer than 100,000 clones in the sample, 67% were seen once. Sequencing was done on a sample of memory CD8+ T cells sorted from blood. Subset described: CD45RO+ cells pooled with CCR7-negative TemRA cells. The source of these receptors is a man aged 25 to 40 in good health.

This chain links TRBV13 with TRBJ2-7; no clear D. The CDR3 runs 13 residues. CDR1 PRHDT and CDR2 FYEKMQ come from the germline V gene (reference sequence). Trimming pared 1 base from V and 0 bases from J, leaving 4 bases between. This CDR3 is CASSLESSYEQYF. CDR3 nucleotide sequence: TGTGCCAGCAGCTTAGAGTCCTCCTACGAGCAGTACTTC.

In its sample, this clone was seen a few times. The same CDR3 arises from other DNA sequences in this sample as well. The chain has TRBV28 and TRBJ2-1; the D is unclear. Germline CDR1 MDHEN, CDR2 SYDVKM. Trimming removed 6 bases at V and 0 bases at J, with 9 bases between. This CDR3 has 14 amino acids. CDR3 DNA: TGTGCCAGCAGATCCGGTAGCTCCTACAATGAGCAGTTCTTC. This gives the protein CASRSGSSYNEQFF.

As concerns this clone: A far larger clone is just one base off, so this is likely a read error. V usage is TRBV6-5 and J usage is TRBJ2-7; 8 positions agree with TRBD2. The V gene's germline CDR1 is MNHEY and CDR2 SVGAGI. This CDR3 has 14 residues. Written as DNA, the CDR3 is TGTGCCTGCAGCCCGGGACTAGAGAGCCACGAGCAGTACTTC. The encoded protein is CACSPGLESHEQYF.

This CDR3 reads CASSHSTGPLQETQYF. The CDR3 DNA reads TGCGCCAGCAGCCACTCGACAGGGCCGCTACAAGAGACCCAGTACTTC. The chain recombines TRBV4-1 with TRBJ2-5; 7 bases are shared with TRBD1. Trimming cost V 3 bases and J 2 bases; bases outside gene matches: 9. Per the germline V gene, CDR1 is MGHRA and CDR2 is YSYEKL. There are 16 residues in the CDR3.

CDR3 in DNA: TGTGCCAGTAGTCTCTCAGGGCAGACTAACTATGGCTACACCTTC. Translating gives CASSLSGQTNYGYTF. This chain uses TRBV19 with TRBJ1-2; D perhaps matches TRBD1 (5 bases). This CDR3 is built from 15 residues. Germline CDR1 LNHDA, CDR2 SQIVND (reference sequence). Trimming removed 5 bases at V and 0 bases at J, with 13 bases between.

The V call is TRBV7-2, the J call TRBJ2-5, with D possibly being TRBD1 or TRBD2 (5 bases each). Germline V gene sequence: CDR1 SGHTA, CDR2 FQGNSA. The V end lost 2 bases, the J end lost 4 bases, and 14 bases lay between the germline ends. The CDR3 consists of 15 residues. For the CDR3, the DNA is TGTGCCAGCAGCTTAAGGGTATTGGGGACAGAGACCCAGTACTTC. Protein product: CASSLRVLGTETQYF.

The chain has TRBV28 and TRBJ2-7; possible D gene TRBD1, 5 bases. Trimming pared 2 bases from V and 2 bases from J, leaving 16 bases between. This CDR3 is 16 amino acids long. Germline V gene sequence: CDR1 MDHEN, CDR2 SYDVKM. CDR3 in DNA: TGTGCCAGCAGTTTAGGCCCGAGACAGATGACCTACGAGCAGTACTTC. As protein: CASSLGPRQMTYEQYF.

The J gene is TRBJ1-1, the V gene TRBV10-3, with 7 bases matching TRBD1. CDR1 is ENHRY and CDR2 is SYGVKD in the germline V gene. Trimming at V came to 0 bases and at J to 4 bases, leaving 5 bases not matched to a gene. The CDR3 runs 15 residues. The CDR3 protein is CAISESEDRRTEAFF. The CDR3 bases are TGTGCCATCAGTGAGTCGGAGGACAGGCGCACTGAAGCTTTCTTT.

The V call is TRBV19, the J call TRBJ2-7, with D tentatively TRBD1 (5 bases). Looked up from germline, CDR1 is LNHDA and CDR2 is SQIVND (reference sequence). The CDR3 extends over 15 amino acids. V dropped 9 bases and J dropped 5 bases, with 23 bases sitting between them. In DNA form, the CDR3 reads TGTGCCAGCTCAGCCACGCCCGACAGCTTCAACGAGCAGTACTTC. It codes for CASSATPDSFNEQYF.

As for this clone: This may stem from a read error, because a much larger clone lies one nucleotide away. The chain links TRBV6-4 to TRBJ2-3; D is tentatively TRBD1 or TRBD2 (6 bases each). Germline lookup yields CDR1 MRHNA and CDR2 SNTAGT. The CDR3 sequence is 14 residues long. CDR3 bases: TGTGTCAGCAGTCGCGGGACAAGCACAGATACGCAGTATTTT. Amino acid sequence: CVSSRGTSTDTQYF.

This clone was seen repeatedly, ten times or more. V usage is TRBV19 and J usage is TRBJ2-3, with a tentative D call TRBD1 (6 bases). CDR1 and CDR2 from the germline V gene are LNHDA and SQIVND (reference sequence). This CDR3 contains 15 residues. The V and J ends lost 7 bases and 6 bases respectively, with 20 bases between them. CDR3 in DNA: TGTGCCAGTAAGCCCCAGGGGACGATTGCGGATACGCAGTATTTT. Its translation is CASKPQGTIADTQYF.

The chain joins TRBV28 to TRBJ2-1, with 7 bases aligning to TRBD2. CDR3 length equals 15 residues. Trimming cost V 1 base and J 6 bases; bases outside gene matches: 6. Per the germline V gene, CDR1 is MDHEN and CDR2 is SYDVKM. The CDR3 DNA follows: TGTGCCAGCAGTTTATTGGCGGGAGTAAGCAATGAGCAGTTCTTC. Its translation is CASSLLAGVSNEQFF.

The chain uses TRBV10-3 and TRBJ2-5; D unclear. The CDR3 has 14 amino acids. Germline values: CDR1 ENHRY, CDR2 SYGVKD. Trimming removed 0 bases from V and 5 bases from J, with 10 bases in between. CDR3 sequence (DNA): TGTGCCATCAGTGAGTCGAGGTCTTCGGAGACCCAGTACTTC. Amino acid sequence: CAISESRSSETQYF.

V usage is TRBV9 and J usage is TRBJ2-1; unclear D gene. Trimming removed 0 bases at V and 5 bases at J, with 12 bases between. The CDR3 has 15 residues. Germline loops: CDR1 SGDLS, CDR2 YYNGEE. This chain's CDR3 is CASSVEGGFHNEQFF. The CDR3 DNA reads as TGTGCCAGCAGCGTAGAGGGTGGATTTCACAATGAGCAGTTCTTC.

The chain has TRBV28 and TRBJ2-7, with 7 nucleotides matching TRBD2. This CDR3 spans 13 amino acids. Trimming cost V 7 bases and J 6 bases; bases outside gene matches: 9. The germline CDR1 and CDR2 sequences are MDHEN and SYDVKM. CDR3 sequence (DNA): TGTGCCAGCAAAACGGGGGGACTGGCCGAGCAGTACTTC. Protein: CASKTGGLAEQYF.